One T cell receptor beta chain is described in this entry. This clonotype appeared once. The antigen it binds to is not known. No quality values exist for individual bases; no much larger clone is one base distant. One read amounts to weak evidence. These data are taken from a study of T cell repertoires in cytomegalovirus infection (dated by TCRdb to the late 2010s). About the investigation overall: Recently identified HLA-C-restricted CMV epitopes, whose presentation resists viral immunomodulation, were targeted by peptide stimulations together with well-studied HLA-B-restricted epitopes. Donor HLA type was relevant to the analysis, because carriage of CMV infection together with the matching HLA type was indicated by public TCR beta signatures. The investigation overall reported the following: The ex vivo response was dominated by HLA-C-restricted CMV-specific TCR beta clonotypes, which also provided the single most frequent clonotype in two of eight donors. Cumulative frequency of public TCR beta family members discriminated carriers of CMV infection plus the relevant HLA type in this cohort and an independent approximately 350-donor cohort.

TCRdb names Illumina HiSeq 1500 as the instrument used. TCRdb applied fastp at Q25 and MiXCR to the public reads, then kept only in-frame beta chains. Duplicate CDR3 protein sequences are folded into a single record with the most common DNA and genes. The sample table lists roughly 180,000 distinct CDR3 sequences, about 20% of them with a count of one. Clones ranked in the top ten supply roughly 25% of the sample. The germline V gene (reference sequence) gives CDR1 as SSHAT and CDR2 as FNYEAQ. The CDR3 spans 17 residues, from the cysteine through the phenylalanine. Of all the DNA, just the CDR3 is kept, 51 bases in frame from base 1. The intended sense of this specimen's treatment or condition label: in vitro stimulation with specific CMV peptide epitopes to enrich CMV-specific T cells.

This TCR derives from a human donor in good health (CMV status not recorded). Some clones in this sample may be carry-over from other donors' samples. Sequenced material: CD8+ T cells from cultured PBMCs, taken from culture after CMV antigen stimulation. Rearrangement joined TRBV7-7 to TRBJ2-5; TRBD1 fits 9 bases in the junction. The CDR3 region: CASGGLLLQGATETQYF. The bases read TGTGCTAGCGGCGGATTGTTATTACAGGGGGCGACGGAGACCCAGTACTTC.